The present TCR beta chain was sequenced within a study of cytomegalovirus exposure and HLA in healthy donors. Though nominally healthy at sampling, donors likely had unrecorded immune exposures. Overall study findings and caveats: Previously analyzed data showed that most TCR beta V segments were productive at a frequency of about 87% or about 30%.

Notes on this clone: The antigen is undetermined.

The primer mix had 60 Vbeta and 13 Jbeta primers. Assay: immunoSEQ multiplex PCR; the TCRdb copy retains only in-frame clones and omits some. The profile shows around 140,000 clones, approximately 70% of them singletons. Input material: PBMCs. This TCR derives from a woman aged 55-70 years in good health and CMV-seropositive.

DNA of the CDR3: TGTGCCAGCAGTACGGACAGGGTAGTTGGAAACACCATATATTTT. Encoded protein: CASSTDRVVGNTIYF. This chain links TRBV6-1 with TRBJ1-3; 8 nucleotides align to TRBD1. The V gene end was trimmed by 5 bases and the J gene end by 3 bases; junction bases not matched to a gene: 6. Germline V lookup: CDR1 MNHNS, CDR2 SASEGT. The CDR3 runs to 15 residues.